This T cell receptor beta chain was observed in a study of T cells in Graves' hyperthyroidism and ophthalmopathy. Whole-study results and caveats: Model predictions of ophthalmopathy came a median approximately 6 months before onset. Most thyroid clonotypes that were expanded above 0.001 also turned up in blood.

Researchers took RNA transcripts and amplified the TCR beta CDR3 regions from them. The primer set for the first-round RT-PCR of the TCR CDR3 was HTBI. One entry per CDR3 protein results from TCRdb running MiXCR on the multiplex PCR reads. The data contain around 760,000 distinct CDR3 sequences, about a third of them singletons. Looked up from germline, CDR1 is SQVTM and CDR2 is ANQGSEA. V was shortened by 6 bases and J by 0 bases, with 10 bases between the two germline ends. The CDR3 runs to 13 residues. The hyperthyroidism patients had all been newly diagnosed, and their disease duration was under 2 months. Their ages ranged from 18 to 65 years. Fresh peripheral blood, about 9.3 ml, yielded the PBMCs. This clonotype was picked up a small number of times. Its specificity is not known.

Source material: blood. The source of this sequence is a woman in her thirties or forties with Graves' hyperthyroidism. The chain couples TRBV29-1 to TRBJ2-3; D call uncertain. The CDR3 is CSVAISSTDTQYF. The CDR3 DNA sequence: TGCAGCGTGGCTATATCTAGCACAGATACGCAGTATTTT.